This T cell receptor (beta chain) comes out of a study of T cells in Graves' hyperthyroidism and ophthalmopathy. The ends lost 2 bases at V and 8 bases at J; junction bases unmatched: 21. This CDR3 has 20 amino acids. Germline CDR1 is SGHAT and CDR2 is FQNNGV. TCR beta CDR3 regions were amplified from RNA transcripts. HTBI primers were employed in a first-round RT-PCR of the TCR CDR3. TCRdb reprocessed the multiplex PCR reads with MiXCR, giving one entry per CDR3 protein. The table includes fewer than 900,000 distinct CDR3 sequences, around 19% detected once. Diagnosis relied on clinical symptoms, serum thyroxine and TRAb, thyroid ultrasound and orbital computed tomography. Fresh 10 ml peripheral blood yielded PBMCs. This clonotype has just one count.

This clonotype was obtained from a woman between 45 and 60 years old with Graves' hyperthyroidism that later progressed to Graves' ophthalmopathy. The chain joins TRBV11-2 to TRBJ1-6; 7 bases match TRBD1. The sequencing sample was made of blood. CDR3: CASSLRSNRGILIPYSPLHF. The CDR3 DNA sequence: TGTGCCAGCAGCTTAAGAAGCAACAGGGGTATTCTAATTCCCTATTCACCCCTCCACTTT.